Presented here are 30 T cell receptor beta chains from one specimen sequenced in a study of identical twins (dated by TCRdb to the mid-2010s). The library was made by 5' RACE. Data came from an Illumina HiSeq 2000. In TCRdb, the public reads were trimmed at Q25 with fastp and aligned with MiXCR, with productive beta chains retained. For every CDR3 protein sequence, its rows merge into one entry that carries the most common genes and DNA. Here the sample has fewer than 550,000 distinct CDR3 sequences; over 12% occur a single time. The top ten clones comprise more than 0.4% of the sample. These same data were also listed under a study on yellow fever vaccine responses in identical twins.

The specimen was CD4+ T cells sorted from blood. The source of these receptors is a woman aged 18-29 years in good health.

The sample holds a few counts of this clonotype. The V call is TRBV29-1, the J call TRBJ2-1; 9 bases map to TRBD2. The CDR3 spans 15 residues. The germline gives CDR1 SQVTM, CDR2 ANQGSEA. J was trimmed by 7 bases and V by 4 bases; bases with no gene match: 11. Written as DNA, the CDR3 is TGCAGCGTTGGGTCCAGCGGGGGGCCGAGGAATGAGCAGTTCTTC. Its protein is CSVGSSGGPRNEQFF.

This clonotype was seen a handful of times. The genes are TRBV29-1 and TRBJ2-7; possible D gene TRBD1, 5 bases. Trimming left V 4 bases short and J 3 bases short, with 7 bases between. Germline V gene sequence: CDR1 SQVTM, CDR2 ANQGSEA. The length of the CDR3 is 11 residues. CDR3 bases: TGCAGCGTTGCCAGGGACTACGAGCAGTACTTC. Protein product: CSVARDYEQYF.

Ten or more counts support this clonotype. V gene TRBV15 combines with J gene TRBJ2-1; D call uncertain. The V end lost 1 base, the J end lost 4 bases, and 14 bases lay between the germline ends. The CDR3 is 16 amino acids. Germline CDR1 reads LNHNV; CDR2 reads YYDKDF (reference sequence). The CDR3 region is CATSRVVFADYNEQFF. DNA of the CDR3: TGTGCCACCAGCAGAGTGGTCTTTGCCGATTACAATGAGCAGTTCTTC.

The chain combines TRBV12-3 or TRBV12-4 with TRBJ2-1; tentatively, D is TRBD1 (5 bases). The CDR3 sequence is 15 residues long. The V gene lost 2 bases and the J gene lost 5 bases, with 13 bases spanning the gap. The CDR3 nucleotides read TGTGCCAGCAGTTTACTGGCGTCAGGGAACAATGAGCAGTTCTTC. It codes for CASSLLASGNNEQFF.

There are a few counts of this clonotype. The chain's CDR3 is CASSPVAGIHSYEQYV. The CDR3, as DNA: TGTGCCAGCTCACCAGTGGCAGGGATACACTCCTACGAGCAGTACGTC. The chain combines TRBV18 with TRBJ2-7; D perhaps matches TRBD1 (5 bases). Trimming took off 2 bases at V and 0 bases at J, with 14 bases between the two ends. Germline values: CDR1 KGHSH, CDR2 LQKENI. This CDR3 has 16 amino acids.

This clonotype came up a few times. The rearrangement uses TRBV12-3 or TRBV12-4 and TRBJ2-2; D not resolved. This CDR3 is 13 amino acids long. Trimming shortened V by 6 bases and J by 3 bases, and 8 bases separated the two germline ends. The CDR3 spells CASSRAHTGELFF. CDR3 DNA: TGTGCCAGCAGCCGAGCACACACCGGGGAGCTGTTTTTT.

This clonotype has more than one count but fewer than ten. The V and J genes are TRBV4-2 and TRBJ2-3, with no clear D. V lost 1 base and J lost 5, with 7 bases in between. The CDR3 sequence is 13 residues long. Germline V lookup: CDR1 LGHNA, CDR2 YNFKEQ. The DNA for the CDR3 is TGTGCCAGCAGCCAAGGTTTCGGAGATACGCAGTATTTT. Translating it yields CASSQGFGDTQYF.

The chain employs TRBV28 and TRBJ2-1; TRBD2 aligns across 11 bases. V lost 6 bases, J lost 5 bases, and 3 bases stayed unmatched. The CDR3 runs 14 residues. The V gene's germline CDR1 is MDHEN and CDR2 SYDVKM. The CDR3 region is CASRGLAANNEQFF. The CDR3 DNA sequence: TGTGCCAGCAGGGGACTAGCGGCGAACAATGAGCAGTTCTTC.

The genes are TRBV20-1 and TRBJ2-7, with D possibly being TRBD2 (6 bases). Germline values: CDR1 DFQATT, CDR2 SNEGSKA (reference sequence). Trimming shortened V by 0 bases and J by 2 bases, and 14 bases separated the two germline ends. The CDR3 totals 15 residues. DNA for the CDR3: TGCAGTGCTAGAGATGGGCGGGGAGGTGCCTACGAGCAGTACGTC. Protein sequence: CSARDGRGGAYEQYV.

This clonotype came up a few times. The chain has TRBV5-1 and TRBJ2-1; 7 bases agree with TRBD1. Germline-derived CDR1 and CDR2 are SGHRS and YFSETQ. Unmatched junction bases numbered 11, after V lost 7 bases and J lost 7 bases. The CDR3 has 14 residues. Here the CDR3 DNA reads TGCGCCAGCTCTCCAAGACAGGGAAGAAATGAGCAGTTCTTC. It yields the protein CASSPRQGRNEQFF.

The V gene is TRBV6-1, the J gene TRBJ2-1, with 7 nucleotides matching TRBD2. Germline V CDR1 and CDR2: MNHNS, SASEGT. V was clipped by 6 bases and J by 7 bases; unmatched bases: 6. The CDR3 covers 13 residues. The CDR3 DNA reads as TGTGCCAGCAGGGCGGGAGAATGGAATGAGCAGTTCTTC. Protein: CASRAGEWNEQFF.

The chain recombines TRBV3-1 with TRBJ2-1; unclear D gene. CDR1 LGHDT and CDR2 YNNKEL come from the germline V gene (reference sequence). The CDR3 length is 12 residues. V was cut by 0 bases and J by 13 bases, with 10 bases left in between. The CDR3, as DNA: TGTGCCAGCAGCCAAGAGCTAGGCCCACAGTTCTTC. Its protein product is CASSQELGPQFF.

This clonotype was detected only a few times. The chain employs TRBV28 and TRBJ2-2, with 8 bases that match TRBD1. Losses at the gene ends were 4 bases for V and 7 bases for J; bases not matched to a gene: 11. The CDR3 is 16 amino acids. Germline V gene lookup returns CDR1 MDHEN and CDR2 SYDVKM. The CDR3: CASSSGDRGGGGELFF. The CDR3, as DNA: TGTGCCAGCAGTTCCGGAGACAGGGGAGGTGGCGGGGAGCTGTTTTTT.

V usage is TRBV19 and J usage is TRBJ2-1; 9 nucleotides align to TRBD2. V gave up 5 bases and J gave up 5 bases; unmatched junction bases: 7. The germline V gene encodes CDR1 LNHDA and CDR2 SQIVND (reference sequence). The CDR3 spans 15 residues. The CDR3 DNA reads as TGTGCCAGTAGTGATGCGGGAGGGCCCCACAATGAGCAGTTCTTC. As protein: CASSDAGGPHNEQFF.

The chain uses TRBV20-1 and TRBJ2-2; 8 positions agree with TRBD2. Per the germline V gene, CDR1 is DFQATT and CDR2 is SNEGSKA (reference sequence). The CDR3 totals 16 residues. V gave up 0 bases and J gave up 4 bases; unmatched junction bases: 7. The CDR3 nucleotides read TGCAGTGCTAGAGATAGGTCTAGCGGGCCCACCGGGGAGCTGTTTTTT. Translated: CSARDRSSGPTGELFF.

The chain recombines TRBV29-1 with TRBJ2-1; TRBD2 aligns across 10 bases. CDR1 and CDR2 (germline): SQVTM, ANQGSEA. This CDR3 contains 15 residues. With 6 bases clipped from V and 9 bases from J, the junction kept 14 bases outside the gene matches. The CDR3 loop is CSVRGLAAPSGEQFF. The CDR3 DNA is TGCAGCGTCCGAGGACTAGCGGCCCCCTCTGGTGAGCAGTTCTTC.

In its sample, this clonotype was seen a few times. An end of the junction does not agree with germline; a read error may underlie this. The chain joins TRBV6-2 or TRBV6-3 to TRBJ2-5; either TRBD1 or TRBD2 may fit D (6 bases each). Germline CDR1 and CDR2: MNHEY and SVGEGT. The CDR3 is made up of 14 amino acids. CDR3 coding DNA: TGTGCCAGCACAGTGGGGGGCATACAAGAGAACCAGTACTTC. This sequence encodes CASTVGGIQENQYF.

This clonotype appeared a few times. The J gene is TRBJ2-3, the V gene TRBV20-1; possible D gene TRBD2, 6 bases. The CDR3 is 14 residues long. V was clipped by 1 base and J by 5 bases, with 13 bases between them. Germline V lookup: CDR1 DFQATT, CDR2 SNEGSKA (reference sequence). CDR3 coding DNA: TGCAGTGCTAGAGGAGCGACTAGGTTAGATACGCAGTATTTT. Translating gives CSARGATRLDTQYF.

This chain links TRBV6-5 with TRBJ1-3; D uncertain. V was cut by 4 bases and J by 0 bases, with 10 bases left in between. The CDR3 totals 15 residues. The V gene's germline CDR1 is MNHEY and CDR2 SVGAGI. The CDR3 bases are TGTGCCAGCAGTTCGCGGACGATCTCTGGAAACACCATATATTTT. This gives the protein CASSSRTISGNTIYF.

The chain links TRBV3-1 to TRBJ1-4; the D is unclear. The CDR3 runs to 12 residues. Germline CDR1 reads LGHDT; CDR2 reads YNNKEL (reference sequence). The V end lost 0 bases, the J end lost 6 bases, and 2 bases lay between the germline ends. CDR3 sequence reads: CASSQDYEKLFF. The CDR3, as DNA: TGTGCCAGCAGCCAAGATTATGAAAAACTGTTTTTT.

J is TRBJ2-7 and V is TRBV29-1; 11 nucleotides agree with TRBD2. The CDR3 sequence is 14 residues long. Trimming removed 4 bases from V and 2 bases from J; junction bases left unmatched: 4. CDR1 SQVTM and CDR2 ANQGSEA come from the germline V gene. The CDR3 sequence is CSVVGTSGTYEQYF. The CDR3 DNA reads TGCAGCGTTGTCGGGACTAGCGGTACCTACGAGCAGTACTTC.

The CDR3 region is CASSLDATPYQPQHF. CDR3 DNA: TGCGCCAGCAGCTTGGATGCCACCCCGTATCAGCCCCAGCATTTT. The chain carries TRBV5-1 and TRBJ1-5, with D uncertain. Looked up from germline, CDR1 is SGHRS and CDR2 is YFSETQ. The CDR3 consists of 15 residues. V lost 0 bases, J lost 5 bases, and 12 bases lay in between.

This clonotype was counted at least ten times. The germline gene is not matched at one end of the junction; a read error may be the cause. The chain uses TRBV24-1 and TRBJ2-3; no clear D. The CDR3 length is 13 residues. Germline CDR1 is KGHDR and CDR2 is SFDVKD. CDR3: CATRDFFTDTQYF. The CDR3 DNA reads TGTGCCACCAGGGATTTCTTCACAGATACGCAGTATTTT.

This clonotype was detected only a few times. This chain uses TRBV5-1 with TRBJ1-6; 7 bases line up with TRBD1. The V gene's germline CDR1 is SGHRS and CDR2 YFSETQ. CDR3 size: 16 residues. Germline trimming cut 2 bases from V and 7 bases from J; bases unmatched to any gene: 9. Here the CDR3 reads CASSFSPDRVNSPLHF. CDR3 sequence (DNA): TGCGCCAGCAGCTTTTCCCCTGACAGGGTGAATTCACCCCTCCACTTT.

This clonotype was detected a few times. The V gene is TRBV6-1, the J gene TRBJ2-1; TRBD2 matches at 12 bases. CDR1 MNHNS and CDR2 SASEGT come from the germline V gene. The V segment lost 6 bases and the J segment 10 bases; nucleotides outside the gene matches: 13. This CDR3 is 16 amino acids long. CDR3 nucleotide sequence: TGTGCCAGCAGGACTAGCGGGAGTTTGATTTCAACAGAGCAGTTCTTC. It is translated as CASRTSGSLISTEQFF.

The gene calls are TRBV20-1 and TRBJ2-5; D remains unclear. Germline lookup yields CDR1 DFQATT and CDR2 SNEGSKA (reference sequence). The CDR3 length is 13 residues. Trimming stripped 5 bases from V and 4 bases from J, with 14 bases between. The CDR3 protein is CSASPGPPETQYF. CDR3 DNA sequence: TGCAGTGCTTCCCCCGGGCCCCCAGAGACCCAGTACTTC.

The gene calls are TRBV7-9 and TRBJ2-1; 7 bases are a match to TRBD2. The trim removed 6 bases at V and 7 bases at J, leaving 9 bases unmatched. Germline CDR1 and CDR2: SEHNR and FQNEAQ (reference sequence). The CDR3 is 14 residues long. In nucleotides, the CDR3 is TGTGCCAGCAGGATGGCGGGAGTTGGGAATGAGCAGTTCTTC. Amino acids: CASRMAGVGNEQFF.

The chain is built from TRBV10-3 and TRBJ2-5; a weak D match, TRBD2 (5 bases). The CDR3 is 13 residues long. V lost 6 bases and J 5 bases, leaving 13 bases between the germline ends. Germline V gene lookup returns CDR1 ENHRY and CDR2 SYGVKD. As DNA, the CDR3 is TGTGCCATCAGCCCCGGGGTGTTGGAGACCCAGTACTTC. Its protein product is CAISPGVLETQYF.

The rearrangement links TRBV25-1 to TRBJ2-2, with TRBD2 identical over 10 bases. The V segment lost 4 bases and the J segment 6 bases; nucleotides outside the gene matches: 5. The length of the CDR3 is 15 residues. Germline loops: CDR1 MGHDK, CDR2 SYGVNS. CDR3 sequence (DNA): TGTGCCAGCAGTGTACGGGGACTAGCGTCCGGGGAGCTGTTTTTT. This translates into CASSVRGLASGELFF.

The chain combines TRBV2 with TRBJ2-2, with D maybe TRBD2 (5 bases). The germline V gene encodes CDR1 SNHLY and CDR2 FYNNEI. Between the trimmed V and J ends, which lost 3 bases and 7 bases, there was a span of 12 bases. The CDR3 spans 14 residues. The CDR3 here is CASSEREQVGELFF. The CDR3 nucleotides are TGTGCCAGCAGTGAGAGGGAGCAGGTCGGGGAGCTGTTTTTT.